This is a list of T cell receptor beta chains from one sample in a study of neurological immune-mediated disorders. TCRdb itself ran the 5' RACE reads through MiXCR, one entry per CDR3 protein. The sample shows 70,000 to 95,000 distinct CDR3 sequences, roughly a sixth of them seen only once. Sequenced material: PBMCs. The receptors were gathered from a woman aged 40 to 55 in good health. Both conserved end residues are part of each CDR3. The D gene is left open where the match is weak. Size is omitted from some rows. Given values are once, few, many or a class for expanded clones.

>NA|TRBD2|TRBV4-2|16|TRBJ2-1
TGTTCCAGCAGTCAAGATAAGGCGGGGGGGCGGAGTGAGCAGTTCTTC
CSSSQDKAGGRSEQFF
>few|TRBD1|TRBV20-1|13|TRBJ1-2
TGCAGTGCTCTCTTAACAGGGGTCGATGGCTACACCTTC
CSALLTGVDGYTF
>many|TRBD2|TRBV3-1|20|TRBJ2-1
TGTGCCAGCAGCCAAGGGCCGGGACTAGCGGGGCCCAGCTCCTACAATGAGCAGTTCTTC
CASSQGPGLAGPSSYNEQFF
>many|TRBD2|TRBV7-2|20|TRBJ2-1
TGTGCCAGCAGCACCCTGGGCCTAGCGGGGGGGCGCGGGTCCTACAATGAGCAGTTCTTC
CASSTLGLAGGRGSYNEQFF
>many|NA|TRBV6-5|13|TRBJ1-4
TGTGCCAGCAGACTAACAACTAATGAAAAACTGTTTTTT
CASRLTTNEKLFF
>many|NA|TRBV3-1|16|TRBJ1-2
TGTGCCAGCAGCCAAGATTGGGGGCCCGGACTTGGTGGCTACACCTTC
CASSQDWGPGLGGYTF
>many|NA|TRBV7-2|15|TRBJ1-4
TGTGCCAGCAGTTCACCTACCCAGGGGAATGAAAAACTGTTTTTT
CASSSPTQGNEKLFF
>many|TRBD2|TRBV15|16|TRBJ2-3
TGTGCCACCAGCAGCGGGACTAGCGGGGGCACAGATACGCAGTATTTT
CATSSGTSGGTDTQYF
>many|NA|TRBV27|14|TRBJ1-3
TGTGCCAGCAGACCCGACCGGTCGGGAAACACCATATATTTT
CASRPDRSGNTIYF
>NA|TRBD1|TRBV7-3|16|TRBJ1-2
TGTGCCAGCAGCCCCGGGGGGCGGACAGGGATCGATGGCTACACCTTC
CASSPGGRTGIDGYTF
>many|TRBD1|TRBV11-2|15|TRBJ1-6
TGTGCCAGCAGCTTAGATCCGACAGGGGTTTCACCCCTCCACTTT
CASSLDPTGVSPLHF
>many|TRBD1|TRBV5-6|15|TRBJ1-1
TGTGCCAGCAGCCCCGGGACAGGGGTGAACACTGAAGCTTTCTTT
CASSPGTGVNTEAFF
>NA|TRBD2|TRBV14|16|TRBJ2-1
TGTGCCAGCAGCTCTCTAGCGGGAGTGGGATACAATGAGCAGTTCTTC
CASSSLAGVGYNEQFF
>many|NA|TRBV3-1|13|TRBJ2-2
TGTGCCAGCAGCCAAGATTTTGCCGGGGAGCTGTTTTTT
CASSQDFAGELFF
>many|NA|TRBV6-2/TRBV6-3|14|TRBJ2-1
TGTGCCAGCAGTTACGGTACAGACTACAATGAGCAGTTCTTC
CASSYGTDYNEQFF
>many|NA|TRBV28|15|TRBJ1-5
TGTGCCAGCACAAACCAGGGAGGTGGCAATCAGCCCCAGCATTTT
CASTNQGGGNQPQHF
>NA|TRBD2|TRBV9|16|TRBJ2-3
TGTGTCAGCAGCGCCGAGATACTAGCGGCCCGAGATACGCAGTATTTT
CVSSAEILAARDTQYF
>many|TRBD2|TRBV3-1|17|TRBJ2-1
TGTGCCAGCAGCCAAGGGCTTCTAGCGGGGGGGCACAATGAGCAGTTCTTC
CASSQGLLAGGHNEQFF